This T cell receptor beta chain was obtained from a study of immune heterogeneity within non-small cell lung tumors. About the research overall: With respect to histology, the tumors encompassed a handful of squamous cell carcinomas, around 9 non-squamous carcinomas and 1 not otherwise specified.

This CDR3 is built from 13 residues. V lost 5 bases, J lost 5 bases, and 12 bases lay in between. Germline CDR1 is MDHEN and CDR2 is SYDVKM. This clonotype was seen repeatedly, ten times or more. Amplification of TCR beta CDR3 was performed by multiplex PCR with 32 V and 13 J primers. TCRdb called the multiplex PCR reads again in MiXCR, with one record for every CDR3 protein. Counted here are some 15,000 distinct CDR3 sequences, approximately 29% occurring once; the ten biggest clones make up about 16%. The authors used about 610 ng of bulk tumor genomic DNA per sample as template. Each primary tumor yielded several biopsies, collected far apart from one another at surgery. Before undergoing curative surgery, patients had newly diagnosed non-small cell lung cancer that was untreated.

The genes are TRBV28 and TRBJ1-2; D may be TRBD1 (5 bases). Sequencing was done on a sample of lung tumor tissue. The sequence came from a woman aged 45-65 years with non-small cell lung cancer. The CDR3 reads CASSLGTAYGYTF. The CDR3 DNA reads as TGTGCCAGCAGTCTAGGGACTGCTTATGGCTACACCTTC.